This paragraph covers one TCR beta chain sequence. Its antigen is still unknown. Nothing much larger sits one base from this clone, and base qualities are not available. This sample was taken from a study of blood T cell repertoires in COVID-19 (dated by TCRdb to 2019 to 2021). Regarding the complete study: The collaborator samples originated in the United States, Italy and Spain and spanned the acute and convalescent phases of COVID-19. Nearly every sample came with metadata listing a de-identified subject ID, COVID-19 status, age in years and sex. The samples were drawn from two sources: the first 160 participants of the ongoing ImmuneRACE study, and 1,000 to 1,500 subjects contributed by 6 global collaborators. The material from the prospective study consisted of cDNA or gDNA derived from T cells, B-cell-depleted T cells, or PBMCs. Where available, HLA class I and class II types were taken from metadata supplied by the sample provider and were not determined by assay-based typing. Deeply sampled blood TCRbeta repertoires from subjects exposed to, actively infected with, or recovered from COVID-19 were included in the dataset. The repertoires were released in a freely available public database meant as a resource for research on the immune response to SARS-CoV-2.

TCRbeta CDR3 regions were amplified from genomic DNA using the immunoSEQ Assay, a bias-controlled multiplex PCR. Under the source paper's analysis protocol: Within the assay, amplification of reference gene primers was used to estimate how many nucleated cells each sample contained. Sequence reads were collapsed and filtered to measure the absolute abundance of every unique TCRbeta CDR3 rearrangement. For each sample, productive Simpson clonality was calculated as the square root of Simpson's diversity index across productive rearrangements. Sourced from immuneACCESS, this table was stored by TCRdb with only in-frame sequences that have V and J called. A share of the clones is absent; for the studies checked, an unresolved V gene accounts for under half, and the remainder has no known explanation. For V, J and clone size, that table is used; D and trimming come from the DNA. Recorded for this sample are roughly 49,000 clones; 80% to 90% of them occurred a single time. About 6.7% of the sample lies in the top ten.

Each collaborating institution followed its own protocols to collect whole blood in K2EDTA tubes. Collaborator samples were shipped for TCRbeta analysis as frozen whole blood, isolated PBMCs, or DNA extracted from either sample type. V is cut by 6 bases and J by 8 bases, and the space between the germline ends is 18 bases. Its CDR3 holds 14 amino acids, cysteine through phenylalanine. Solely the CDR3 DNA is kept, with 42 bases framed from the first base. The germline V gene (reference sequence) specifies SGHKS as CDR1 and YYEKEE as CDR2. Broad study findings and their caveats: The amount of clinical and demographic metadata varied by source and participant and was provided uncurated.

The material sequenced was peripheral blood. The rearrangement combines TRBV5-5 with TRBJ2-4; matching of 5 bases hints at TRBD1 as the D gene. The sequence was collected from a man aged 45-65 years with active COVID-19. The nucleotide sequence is TGTGCCAGCATCCTAGGGGTGGGGCCGGACATTCAGTACTTC. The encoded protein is CASILGVGPDIQYF.